This entry lists 12 T cell receptor beta chains sequenced from one sample in a study of T cell repertoires in cytomegalovirus infection. Their recognized antigens are unknown. TCRdb recomputed calls from the reads with MiXCR, one row per CDR3 protein. In the table there are roughly 860,000 distinct CDR3 sequences, 32% of which are singletons. This specimen consisted of cultured CD8+ T cells from PBMCs, obtained from culture after CMV antigen stimulation. These receptors came from a human donor in good health (CMV status not recorded). Some clones in this sample may be carry-over from other donors' samples.

Only a few counts were recorded for this clonotype. The rearrangement joins TRBV4-1 to TRBJ2-7; D ambiguous. CDR1 and CDR2 (germline): MGHRA, YSYEKL. Trimming left V 5 bases short and J 5 bases short, with 16 bases between. The CDR3 sequence is 14 residues long. CDR3 bases: TGCGCCAGCAGCGCAATCGACCGTGACGACGAGCAGTACTTC. Residues: CASSAIDRDDEQYF.

This clonotype was seen a handful of times. This rearrangement joins TRBV19 to TRBJ2-7, with TRBD1 matching over 10 bases. This CDR3 has 15 amino acids. V shed 3 bases and J 7 bases; nucleotides not matched to a gene: 9. Per the germline V gene, CDR1 is LNHDA and CDR2 is SQIVND (reference sequence). In nucleotides, the CDR3 is TGTGCCAGTAGTATCGCCGGGACAGGGGCCGGGGAGCAGTACTTC. Amino acid sequence: CASSIAGTGAGEQYF.

V and J are TRBV19 and TRBJ1-1; possible D gene TRBD1, 6 bases. The ends were cut back, 9 bases at V and 11 bases at J, with 25 bases in the middle. The CDR3 has 14 residues. Germline CDR1 is LNHDA and CDR2 is SQIVND (reference sequence). The CDR3 coding sequence is TGTGCCAGCCTTCCCCGGGACATTCGGCGAGGGGCTTTCTTT. It encodes CASLPRDIRRGAFF.

This chain joins TRBV10-3 and TRBJ1-2; D may be TRBD1 (6 bases). Germline assignment: CDR1 ENHRY and CDR2 SYGVKD. The CDR3 spans 16 residues. Deletions cut 1 base from V and 6 bases from J, with 18 bases between. DNA of the CDR3: TGTGCCATCAGTGAGTGGCGAGACAGGAGGAAGGATGGCTACACCTTC. Translating it yields CAISEWRDRRKDGYTF.

Only a few counts were recorded for this clonotype. DNA for the CDR3: TGTGCCAGCAGTTCCAGGGTTACTGGCAATCAGCCCCAGCATTTT. Amino acids: CASSSRVTGNQPQHF. The chain recombines TRBV6-5 with TRBJ1-5, with D perhaps matching TRBD1 (5 bases). The CDR3 is 15 residues long. V shed 4 bases and J shed 2 bases, with 12 bases lying between them. CDR1 is MNHEY, CDR2 SVGAGI, per germline.

This clonotype occurred many times. The chain links TRBV12-3 or TRBV12-4 to TRBJ1-1; a weak D match, TRBD1 (5 bases). The germline V and J ends were trimmed by 8 bases and 3 bases, with 25 bases remaining between them. This CDR3 has 17 amino acids. CDR3 protein: CASSFWVAGRVDTEAFF. The CDR3 DNA reads TGTGCCAGCTCATTTTGGGTGGCAGGGCGTGTGGACACTGAAGCTTTCTTT.

This clonotype appeared a few times. This sequence joins TRBV15 and TRBJ1-1; D gene unclear. The V gene's germline CDR1 is LNHNV and CDR2 YYDKDF (reference sequence). The CDR3 extends over 12 amino acids. Trimming cost V 5 bases and J 7 bases, with 11 bases left between them. This chain's CDR3 is CATSPTGNEAFF. Here the CDR3 DNA reads TGTGCCACCAGCCCAACGGGTAATGAAGCTTTCTTT.

V gene TRBV5-4 combines with J gene TRBJ2-5, with 7 nucleotides matching TRBD2. This CDR3 comprises 16 residues. Trimming at V came to 3 bases and at J to 5 bases, leaving 13 bases not matched to a gene. Germline CDR1 is SGHNT and CDR2 is YYREEE (reference sequence). The DNA of the CDR3 is TGTGCCAGCAGCTCGGGCGGGGGAGCGAGTGCGGAGACCCAGTACTTC. Amino acid sequence: CASSSGGGASAETQYF.

The chain employs TRBV5-1 and TRBJ1-5; 9 nucleotides align to TRBD1. The CDR3 covers 15 residues. Germline CDR1 and CDR2: SGHRS and YFSETQ. The junction had 6 bases not matched to a gene; V was cut back by 3 bases and J by 5 bases. Written as DNA, the CDR3 is TGCGCCAGCAGCTCCGGACAGGGGACTTATCAGCCCCAGCATTTT. Its translation is CASSSGQGTYQPQHF.

This clonotype was detected only a few times. The chain employs TRBV19 and TRBJ1-1; no clear D. Germline-derived CDR1 and CDR2 are LNHDA and SQIVND (reference sequence). The CDR3 is made up of 15 amino acids. Trimming took off 1 base at V and 0 bases at J, with 9 bases between the two ends. The CDR3 nucleotides read TGTGCCAGTAGTATAGGGGAGGGCTTGAACACTGAAGCTTTCTTT. Protein product: CASSIGEGLNTEAFF.

The V gene is TRBV12-3 or TRBV12-4, the J gene TRBJ2-5, with 8 nucleotides matching TRBD1. The V segment lost 5 bases and the J segment 5 bases; nucleotides outside the gene matches: 7. This CDR3 spans 14 amino acids. CDR3 in amino acids: CASSLQGETETQYF. Here the CDR3 DNA reads TGTGCCAGCAGTCTACAGGGGGAGACGGAGACCCAGTACTTC.

This clonotype turned up a few times. The rearrangement links TRBV27 to TRBJ2-1; D might be TRBD1 (5 bases). The CDR3 length is 13 residues. From germline, CDR1 is MNHEY and CDR2 SMNVEV (reference sequence). Trimming pared 3 bases from V and 6 bases from J, leaving 9 bases between. The CDR3 coding sequence is TGTGCCAGCAGTTTTAGTAGGGGCAATGAGCAGTTCTTC. Protein: CASSFSRGNEQFF.